A single sample is the source of the 23 T cell receptor beta chains below, sequenced in a study of shared clonotypes between healthy human individuals. The table came from immunoSEQ multiplex PCR; TCRdb's copy has only in-frame clones and leaves some out. This repertoire shows just under 350,000 clones, more than 60% found once; its top ten account for less than 11%. The sequenced material came from memory CD4+ T cells sorted from blood. Described subset: CD45RA-negative fraction. Every receptor here comes from a man aged 25-40 years in good health.

The chain joins TRBV19 to TRBJ1-5; 7 nucleotides match TRBD1. Trimming at V came to 7 bases and at J to 4 bases, leaving 7 bases not matched to a gene. This CDR3 has 14 amino acids. Germline V lookup: CDR1 LNHDA, CDR2 SQIVND (reference sequence). The CDR3 nucleotides are TGTGCCAGTACCGTTCAACAGGGGAATCAGCCCCAGCATTTT. Its protein product is CASTVQQGNQPQHF.

The rearrangement uses TRBV5-1 and TRBJ1-2; D uncertain. The CDR3 is 12 residues long. Between the trimmed V and J ends, which lost 5 bases and 6 bases, there was a span of 11 bases. Germline V gives CDR1 SGHRS, CDR2 YFSETQ. The CDR3 nucleotides are TGCGCCAGCAGAGAAGCAGGAGATGGCTACACCTTC. It codes for CASREAGDGYTF. The full variable domain, completed using reference TRBV5-1 and TRBJ1-2, is KAGVTQTPRYLIKTRGQQVTLSCSPISGHRSVSWYQQTPGQGLQFLFEYFSETQRNKGNFPGRFSGRQFSNSRSEMNVSTLELGDSALYLCASREAGDGYTFGSGTRLTVV.

The rearrangement uses TRBV7-8 and TRBJ1-1; possible D gene TRBD1, 6 bases. Germline-derived CDR1 and CDR2 are SGHVS and FQNEAQ. This CDR3 comprises 17 residues. V dropped 2 bases and J dropped 10 bases, with 26 bases sitting between them. The CDR3, as DNA: TGTGCCAGCAGCTTAACGTCCCCCGGGGGCTCCGTAGGTATAGCTTTCTTT. Translation: CASSLTSPGGSVGIAFF. The variable domain in full, with the rest retrieved from reference TRBV7-8 and TRBJ1-1, is GAGVSQSPRYKVAKRGQDVALRCDPISGHVSLFWYQQALGQGPEFLTYFQNEAQLDKSGLPSDRFFAERPEGSVSTLKIQRTQQEDSAVYLCASSLTSPGGSVGIAFFGQGTRLTVV.

The gene calls are TRBV10-1 and TRBJ2-7, with D perhaps TRBD1 (5 bases). With 2 bases removed from V and 4 bases from J, the gap between germline ends came to 12 bases. The CDR3 runs 14 residues. The germline gives CDR1 WNHNN, CDR2 SYGVQD (reference sequence). The CDR3 region is CASSEQGTRYEQYF. CDR3 bases: TGCGCCAGCAGTGAGCAGGGAACCAGATACGAGCAGTACTTC.

J is TRBJ2-7 and V is TRBV18; either TRBD1 or TRBD2 may fit D (5 bases each). V lost 0 bases to trimming and J lost 2 bases, with 8 bases between them. This CDR3 has 14 residues. From germline, CDR1 is KGHSH and CDR2 LQKENI. This chain's CDR3 is CASSPPGVPYEQYF. The CDR3, as DNA: TGTGCCAGCTCACCACCGGGGGTTCCCTACGAGCAGTACTTC.

This chain links TRBV10-3 with TRBJ1-5; D is undetermined. CDR3 length: 14 residues. The V end was cut by 8 bases, the J end by 0 bases, with 11 bases between. Germline CDR1 ENHRY, CDR2 SYGVKD. The CDR3 DNA sequence: TGTGCCATCGGGGAACATGATAGCAATCAGCCCCAGCATTTT. Translating it yields CAIGEHDSNQPQHF.

In its sample, this clone was seen a few times. This sequence joins TRBV6-6 and TRBJ2-5, with TRBD2 as a possible D gene (6 bases). Trimming took off 4 bases at V and 5 bases at J, with 14 bases between the two ends. The germline CDR1 and CDR2 sequences are MNHNY and SVGAGI (reference sequence). This CDR3 has 14 residues. The CDR3 sequence is CASSSQGLGETQYF. In nucleotides, the CDR3 is TGTGCCAGCAGTTCGCAGGGACTTGGGGAGACCCAGTACTTC.

The table lists this clone with a few counts. This sequence joins TRBV6-5 and TRBJ2-2; D is uncertain. The germline V gene has CDR1 MNHEY and CDR2 SVGAGI. CDR3 size: 14 residues. With 0 bases removed from V and 8 bases from J, the gap between germline ends came to 10 bases. CDR3 loop: CASSYSRAGGELFF. The CDR3 bases are TGTGCCAGCAGTTACTCTAGGGCTGGAGGGGAGCTGTTTTTT.

This clone was counted once. V gene TRBV19 combines with J gene TRBJ2-7; 9 nucleotides align to TRBD1. The CDR3 covers 14 residues. The germline V gene has CDR1 LNHDA and CDR2 SQIVND (reference sequence). The V segment lost 6 bases and the J segment 4 bases; nucleotides outside the gene matches: 7. CDR3 nucleotide sequence: TGTGCCAGTAGCCGTGGACAGGGGCCTTACGAGCAGTACTTC. It translates to CASSRGQGPYEQYF.

The table lists this clone with many counts. V usage is TRBV11-2 and J usage is TRBJ2-4, with 7 bases aligning to TRBD1. This CDR3 contains 15 residues. Germline V gives CDR1 SGHAT, CDR2 FQNNGV. V was pared by 4 bases and J by 5 bases, with 8 bases of the junction left unmatched. In DNA, the CDR3 is TGTGCCAGCAGCTCCCACAGGGGTCGCGAAAACATTCAGTACTTC. Translating it yields CASSSHRGRENIQYF.

The chain joins TRBV11-2 to TRBJ2-7; D is undetermined. This CDR3 contains 12 residues. V was pared by 9 bases and J by 4 bases, with 13 bases between. Per the germline V gene, CDR1 is SGHAT and CDR2 is FQNNGV. Written as DNA, the CDR3 is TGTGCCAGTATAGGGCCTGCTTACGAGCAGTACTTC. Encoded protein: CASIGPAYEQYF.

Comments on this clone: An end of the junction does not agree with germline; a read error may underlie this. This chain joins TRBV5-6 and TRBJ2-7; 14 nucleotides agree with TRBD2. This CDR3 region has 18 residues. CDR1 is SGHDT, CDR2 YYEEEE, per germline. In nucleotides, the CDR3 is TGTGCCAGCAGCTTGGGACTAGCGGGAGGGTGGTTGTCCTCCGAGCAGTACTTC. Translating it yields CASSLGLAGGWLSSEQYF.

Only one count was recorded for this clone. The V and J genes are TRBV6-5 and TRBJ1-5; D call uncertain. Per the germline V gene, CDR1 is MNHEY and CDR2 is SVGAGI. V lost 7 bases and J 2 bases, leaving 15 bases between the germline ends. CDR3 length: 15 residues. CDR3 sequence reads: CASTDRGIGNQPQHF. In DNA form, the CDR3 reads TGTGCCAGCACCGATCGCGGGATAGGCAATCAGCCCCAGCATTTT.

The rearrangement links TRBV28 to TRBJ2-7, with TRBD2 matching over 7 bases. The ends lost 6 bases at V and 0 bases at J; junction bases unmatched: 11. This CDR3 is built from 16 residues. Germline-derived CDR1 and CDR2 are MDHEN and SYDVKM. The CDR3 loop is CASRPPPGGTSYEQYF. CDR3 DNA: TGTGCCAGCAGACCACCGCCGGGGGGTACCTCCTACGAGCAGTACTTC.

The chain is built from TRBV6-5 and TRBJ2-5; TRBD2 might be the D (5 bases). Germline CDR1 MNHEY, CDR2 SVGAGI. This CDR3 is 14 amino acids long. V gave up 4 bases and J gave up 4 bases, with 13 bases separating them. The CDR3 DNA is TGTGCCAGCAGTTCGGGGATCCCAACAGAGACCCAGTACTTC. Translating it yields CASSSGIPTETQYF.

V and J are TRBV6-1 and TRBJ1-5, with D perhaps matching TRBD1 (5 bases). CDR1 and CDR2 (germline): MNHNS, SASEGT. V lost 10 bases and J 2 bases, leaving 18 bases between the germline ends. The CDR3 extends over 15 amino acids. This CDR3 reads CAILIGQGRNQPQHF. The CDR3 nucleotides read TGTGCCATCCTAATAGGGCAGGGACGCAATCAGCCCCAGCATTTT.

The chain couples TRBV5-6 to TRBJ1-5, with a possible D match to TRBD1 (5 bases). CDR3 length: 15 amino acids. V shed 1 base and J shed 5 bases, with 13 bases lying between them. Looked up from germline, CDR1 is SGHDT and CDR2 is YYEEEE. CDR3 sequence (DNA): TGTGCCAGCAGCTTGTTCCGGGGCCCTCATCAGCCCCAGCATTTT. This gives the protein CASSLFRGPHQPQHF.

The chain is built from TRBV27 and TRBJ2-7; the D is unclear. Between the trimmed V and J ends, which lost 4 bases and 2 bases, there was a span of 18 bases. Germline assignment: CDR1 MNHEY and CDR2 SMNVEV (reference sequence). The CDR3 is 16 amino acids. The CDR3 reads CASSWYKTDPTYEQYF. CDR3 coding DNA: TGTGCCAGCAGTTGGTATAAGACGGACCCAACCTACGAGCAGTACTTC.

The V call is TRBV7-2, the J call TRBJ2-4; 14 positions agree with TRBD2. The length of the CDR3 is 14 residues. V gave up 5 bases and J gave up 12 bases; unmatched junction bases: 6. Looked up from germline, CDR1 is SGHTA and CDR2 is FQGNSA. In DNA, the CDR3 is TGTGCCAGCAGCCCCGGGACTAGCGGGAGAAGTCAGTACTTC. This gives the protein CASSPGTSGRSQYF.

CDR3 in amino acids: CASSLGTLEGTEAFF. In DNA, the CDR3 is TGCGCCAGCAGCTTGGGGACACTGGAGGGCACTGAAGCTTTCTTT. The rearrangement links TRBV5-1 to TRBJ1-1; TRBD1 might be the D (5 bases). Per the germline V gene, CDR1 is SGHRS and CDR2 is YFSETQ. Trimming left V 0 bases short and J 4 bases short, with 13 bases between. CDR3 size: 15 residues.

The sample holds a few counts of this clone. The same CDR3 also results from other DNA sequences found in this sample. This chain connects TRBV28 to TRBJ1-2, with D uncertain. Per germline, CDR1 MDHEN and CDR2 SYDVKM. The CDR3 length is 9 residues. Trimming took off 8 bases at V and 7 bases at J, with 5 bases between the two ends. This CDR3 is CASGSGYTF. CDR3 DNA sequence: TGTGCCAGCGGGAGTGGCTACACCTTC.

The genes are TRBV30 and TRBJ2-7, with D perhaps matching TRBD1 (5 bases). The CDR3 sequence is 15 residues long. The ends were cut back, 2 bases at V and 1 base at J, with 15 bases in the middle. Looked up from germline, CDR1 is GTSNPN and CDR2 is SVGIG (reference sequence). In DNA, the CDR3 is TGTGCCTGGAGTCTTGGGGCGGTAACATCCTACGAGCAGTACTTC. Protein sequence: CAWSLGAVTSYEQYF.

J is TRBJ2-6 and V is TRBV4-2, with D unresolved. V dropped 1 base and J dropped 0 bases, with 25 bases sitting between them. Germline V gene sequence: CDR1 LGHNA, CDR2 YNFKEQ. The CDR3 totals 22 residues. CDR3: CASSQGLGGRSIQNSGANVLTF. CDR3 DNA sequence: TGTGCCAGCAGCCAAGGGTTGGGTGGCAGGTCAATCCAAAACTCTGGGGCCAACGTCCTGACTTTC.